A single sample gave rise to the 7 T cell receptor beta chains below, sequenced in a study of blood T cells in healthy people across ages. The second PCR ran about 6 to 12 cycles with a sample-barcoded 5' primer and J-beta primers. From the 5' RACE reads, TCRdb called clonotypes with MiXCR, one entry per CDR3 protein. The sample has more than 1,400,000 distinct CDR3 sequences, around two fifths seen once. The sequenced sample consisted of blood. All receptors come from a woman aged 18-29 years in good health.

The V call is TRBV9, the J call TRBJ1-1; weak D call: TRBD1 (5 bases). This CDR3 has 16 residues. V lost 0 bases and J 3 bases, leaving 15 bases between the germline ends. Germline CDR1 SGDLS, CDR2 YYNGEE. The CDR3 region has the DNA TGTGCCAGCAGCGTAGGTTCAGGGCCCAAAGACACTGAAGCTTTCTTT. It codes for CASSVGSGPKDTEAFF. The full variable domain, rest sourced from reference TRBV9 and TRBJ1-1, is DSGVTQTPKHLITATGQRVTLRCSPRSGDLSVYWYQQSLDQGLQFLIQYYNGEERAKGNILERFSAQQFPDLHSELNLSSLELGDSALYFCASSVGSGPKDTEAFFGQGTRLTVV.

V usage is TRBV7-6 and J usage is TRBJ2-4; D possibly matches TRBD1 or TRBD2 (5 bases each). The J call may be faulty, since TRBJ2-7 better matches the DNA end. This CDR3 is built from 14 residues. The germline V gene has CDR1 SGHVS and CDR2 FNYEAQ. CDR3 sequence reads: CASSFPGAGYEQYF. Here the CDR3 DNA reads TGTGCCAGCAGCTTTCCCGGGGCCGGCTACGAGCAGTACTTC.

The rearrangement uses TRBV5-1 and TRBJ2-7; 7 nucleotides align to TRBD1. J was trimmed by 0 bases and V by 7 bases; bases with no gene match: 19. CDR1 is SGHRS and CDR2 is YFSETQ in the germline V gene. The CDR3 loop spans 18 amino acids. The CDR3 sequence is CASPRLDLRGLPSYEQYF. DNA of the CDR3: TGCGCCAGCCCCCGGCTCGATCTGAGGGGGCTACCCTCCTACGAGCAGTACTTC.

The chain employs TRBV6-5 and TRBJ2-5; 14 positions agree with TRBD2. CDR3 size: 16 residues. Germline V gene data show CDR1 as MNHEY and CDR2 as SVGAGI. With 0 bases clipped from V and 11 bases from J, the junction kept 8 bases outside the gene matches. The CDR3 region is CASSYSTSGGVNEQYF. The CDR3 DNA reads TGTGCCAGCAGTTACTCGACTAGCGGGGGGGTCAATGAGCAGTACTTC.

This clonotype has only a few counts. The genes are TRBV7-2 and TRBJ1-2; 7 bases map to TRBD1. Looked up from germline, CDR1 is SGHTA and CDR2 is FQGNSA. Trimming cost V 1 base and J 4 bases; bases outside gene matches: 6. The CDR3 totals 15 residues. The DNA for the CDR3 is TGTGCCAGCAGCTTAGTCCGGGACAGTATCTATGGCTACACCTTC. Translation gives CASSLVRDSIYGYTF.

This clonotype was detected a few times. The CDR3 coding sequence is TGTGCCAGCAGTGAACAGAATACCTACGAGCAGTACTTC. Its translation: CASSEQNTYEQYF. This chain uses TRBV25-1 with TRBJ2-7; D is unclear. This CDR3 has 13 residues. Trimming shortened V by 2 bases and J by 2 bases, and 7 bases separated the two germline ends. From germline, CDR1 is MGHDK and CDR2 SYGVNS.

The chain couples TRBV4-2 to TRBJ2-1; 8 bases are shared with TRBD2. The trim removed 3 bases at V and 7 bases at J, leaving 17 bases unmatched. CDR1 and CDR2 from the germline V gene are LGHNA and YNFKEQ. The CDR3 is 18 amino acids. As DNA, the CDR3 is TGTGCCAGCAGCCAGGGAATCCCGGGACTAGGGGGAGTTAATGAGCAGTTCTTC. It yields the protein CASSQGIPGLGGVNEQFF.